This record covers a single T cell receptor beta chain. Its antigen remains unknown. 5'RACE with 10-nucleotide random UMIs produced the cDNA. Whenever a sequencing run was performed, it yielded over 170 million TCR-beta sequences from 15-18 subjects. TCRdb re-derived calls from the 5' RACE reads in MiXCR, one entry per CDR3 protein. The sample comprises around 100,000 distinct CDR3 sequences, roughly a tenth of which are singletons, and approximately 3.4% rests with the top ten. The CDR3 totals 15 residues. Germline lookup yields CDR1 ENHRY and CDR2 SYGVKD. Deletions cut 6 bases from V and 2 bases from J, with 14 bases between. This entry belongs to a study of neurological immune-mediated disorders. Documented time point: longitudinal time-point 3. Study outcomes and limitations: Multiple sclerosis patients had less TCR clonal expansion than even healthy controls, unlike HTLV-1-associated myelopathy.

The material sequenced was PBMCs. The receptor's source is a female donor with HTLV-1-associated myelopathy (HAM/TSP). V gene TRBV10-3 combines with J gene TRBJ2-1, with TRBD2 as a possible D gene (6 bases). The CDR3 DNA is TGTGCCATCAGGAATAGTGGGGAGGCCTACAATGAGCAGTTCTTC. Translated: CAIRNSGEAYNEQFF.